This TCR beta chain was recovered during a study of cytomegalovirus exposure and HLA in healthy donors. Study-level results: Cytomegalovirus status was reportedly diagnosed by the classifier with high specificity and sensitivity. With later analysis, a missense DCLRE1C variant became linked to TCR beta V- and J-gene trimming. Donor immune exposure was known only as CMV serostatus.

In the PCR, 60 Vbeta and 13 Jbeta primers were used. TCRdb keeps only in-frame clones here, not all; method: immunoSEQ multiplex PCR. The data show about 160,000 clones, with 70% to 90% seen just once and 1.5% to 2% held by the top ten. Details on this clone: Its antigen is unknown.

Per the germline V gene, CDR1 is KGHSH and CDR2 is LQKENI. The V segment lost 6 bases and the J segment 2 bases; nucleotides outside the gene matches: 5. CDR3 length equals 15 residues. Sequences were obtained from PBMCs. This TCR was sampled from a woman aged 18-29 years in good health and CMV-seronegative. This sequence joins TRBV18 and TRBJ2-3; 10 bases align to TRBD2. CDR3 coding DNA: TGTGCCAGCTCGTCCCTAGCGGGGGACACAGATACGCAGTATTTT. Amino acid sequence: CASSSLAGDTDTQYF.